The source of this T cell receptor (beta chain) is a study of T cell responses to AZD1222 COVID-19 vaccine. Study information: Second-dose schedules of about 4 or about 12 weeks were combined. Study-level findings and limits: The study sampled repertoires only after the peak T cell response. Baseline seropositivity occurred in only a handful of AZD1222 recipients. Clonal diversity was possibly underestimated; the donors were predominantly white British and more often female.

Assay: immunoSEQ multiplex PCR; the TCRdb copy retains only in-frame clones and omits some. The table lists 120,000 to 150,000 clones, 70% to 90% of them singletons. This clone showed up just a few times. Its matching antigen is unknown. The CDR3 has 11 amino acids. V lost 1 base, J lost 7 bases, and 7 bases lay in between. Germline V gives CDR1 GTSNPN, CDR2 SVGIG (reference sequence). The rearrangement joins TRBV30 to TRBJ1-2; D perhaps matches TRBD1 (5 bases). The receptor was derived from an adult in good health. The starting material was peripheral blood, obtained on day 0 of AZD1222 vaccination. The CDR3 DNA reads TGTGCCTGGAGTGCCAGGGTTGGCTACACCTTC. Amino acids: CAWSARVGYTF.